The 18 T cell receptor beta chains in this list originate from one sample, sequenced in a study of CD8+ T cells in alopecia areata (dated by TCRdb to 2017 to 2018). The treatment or condition tag for this specimen amounts to: oral pan-JAK inhibitor, 5-10 mg twice daily. Library preparation employed the immunoSEQ multiplex PCR assay. For TCR sequencing, RNA was extracted from every sample and reverse transcribed into cDNA to serve as template. TCRdb retrieved this table from immuneACCESS and kept in-frame rearrangements only. Not all clones are present; in checked studies, unresolved V genes account for under half, and no reason is known for the remainder. The sample table records 150,000 to 200,000 clones; around 64% of these occur just once. Jointly, the top ten make up roughly 1.3% of the sample. The sequenced sample was CD4+ T cells sorted from blood, obtained around week 50, from a patient treated with tofacitinib. The receptors stem from a human donor with alopecia areata.

This chain connects TRBV4-2 to TRBJ2-1, with 9 bases identical to TRBD2. The J segment lost 9 bases and the V segment lost 3 bases, leaving 12 bases of the junction unmatched. Germline V gene data show CDR1 as LGHNA and CDR2 as YNFKEQ. This CDR3 spans 16 amino acids. The CDR3 DNA reads TGTGCCAGCAGCCAGGCCACCGGGACTAGCTCGCGTGAGCAGTTCTTC. Translating gives CASSQATGTSSREQFF.

CDR3 sequence (DNA): TGTGCCAGCAAGGGACAGGGGTACCAAGAGACCCAGTACTTC. Protein product: CASKGQGYQETQYF. V and J are TRBV25-1 and TRBJ2-5, with 10 bases identical to TRBD1. CDR3 length: 14 amino acids. Losses at the gene ends were 7 bases for V and 0 bases for J; bases not matched to a gene: 2. Germline V lookup: CDR1 MGHDK, CDR2 SYGVNS.

This clone appeared a few times. The V call is TRBV2, the J call TRBJ1-2; the match to TRBD1 covers 9 bases. The CDR3 covers 14 residues. The V and J ends lost 4 bases and 4 bases, in that order; junction bases with no gene match: 4. Germline assignment: CDR1 SNHLY and CDR2 FYNNEI. CDR3 in amino acids: CASSAGQGSYGYTF. For the CDR3, the DNA is TGTGCCAGCAGTGCCGGACAGGGGTCCTATGGCTACACCTTC.

V usage is TRBV11-2 and J usage is TRBJ2-1; the D gene is possibly TRBD1 (7 bases). CDR1 and CDR2 (germline): SGHAT, FQNNGV. Trimming removed 5 bases at V and 7 bases at J, with 15 bases between. This CDR3 comprises 14 residues. CDR3 in amino acids: CASSLRTGGNEQFF. As DNA, the CDR3 is TGTGCCAGCAGCCTTAGGACAGGAGGGAATGAGCAGTTCTTC.

The chain has TRBV27 and TRBJ1-2; 10 nucleotides match TRBD1. V shed 6 bases and J 8 bases; nucleotides not matched to a gene: 9. Germline lookup yields CDR1 MNHEY and CDR2 SMNVEV (reference sequence). This CDR3 contains 14 residues. The CDR3, as DNA: TGTGCCAGCAGCCCGTTAGACAGGGGGCAGGGCTACACCTTC. Protein: CASSPLDRGQGYTF.

The chain carries TRBV7-2 and TRBJ1-5; a possible D gene is TRBD1 (5 bases). CDR3 length equals 15 residues. The ends were cut back, 6 bases at V and 5 bases at J, with 17 bases in the middle. CDR1 and CDR2 from the germline V gene are SGHTA and FQGNSA. CDR3 sequence: CASSTLGRDDQPQHF. As DNA, the CDR3 is TGTGCCAGCAGTACGCTGGGAAGGGACGATCAGCCCCAGCATTTT.

This clone was found once. CDR3 in DNA: TGTGCCTGGAGTCTCGGCAGCAACACCGGGGAGCTGTTTTTT. Protein product: CAWSLGSNTGELFF. The V and J genes are TRBV30 and TRBJ2-2, with D uncertain. Trimming removed 2 bases at V and 2 bases at J, with 9 bases between. CDR3 length: 14 amino acids. CDR1 GTSNPN and CDR2 SVGIG come from the germline V gene (reference sequence).

This CDR3 reads CSVQRGQGRSYEQYF. CDR3 DNA: TGCAGCGTCCAGCGGGGACAGGGGAGGTCCTACGAGCAGTACTTC. The rearrangement uses TRBV29-1 and TRBJ2-7; 10 nucleotides agree with TRBD1. The CDR3 extends over 15 amino acids. J was trimmed by 1 base and V by 6 bases; bases with no gene match: 9. Germline CDR1 and CDR2: SQVTM and ANQGSEA.

The V gene is TRBV4-3, the J gene TRBJ1-1; D remains unclear. V gave up 0 bases and J gave up 1 base, with 6 bases separating them. CDR1 is LGHNA and CDR2 is YSLEER in the germline V gene. This CDR3 is built from 14 residues. DNA of the CDR3: TGCGCCAGCAGCCAAGAACCCTGGAACACTGAAGCTTTCTTT. It codes for CASSQEPWNTEAFF.

This clone occurred once. V gene TRBV5-1 combines with J gene TRBJ2-5; tentative D call: TRBD1 (6 bases). The CDR3 has 12 residues. The V end lost 7 bases, the J end lost 4 bases, and 11 bases lay between the germline ends. Germline CDR1 is SGHRS and CDR2 is YFSETQ. CDR3 DNA sequence: TGCGCCAGCCGAACAGGGATAGAGACCCAGTACTTC. It yields the protein CASRTGIETQYF.

This sequence joins TRBV7-9 and TRBJ2-1, with a weak D call TRBD2 (5 bases). The CDR3 runs 14 residues. In germline, CDR1 is SEHNR, CDR2 FQNEAQ (reference sequence). The V gene lost 8 bases and the J gene lost 7 bases, with 18 bases spanning the gap. The CDR3 nucleotides are TGTGCCAGCGTCACGGAGGTCAATAATAATGAGCAGTTCTTC. Amino acids: CASVTEVNNNEQFF.

The DNA for the CDR3 is TGTGCCTGGAGTCATCCTCCCCAGCCCCAGCATTTT. Its protein is CAWSHPPQPQHF. The chain employs TRBV30 and TRBJ1-5, with D uncertain. Trimming took 2 bases from V and 7 from J, leaving 9 bases between them. The CDR3 sequence is 12 residues long. Germline V gives CDR1 GTSNPN, CDR2 SVGIG (reference sequence).

The chain has TRBV5-1 and TRBJ1-5, with D hard to call. The germline CDR1 and CDR2 sequences are SGHRS and YFSETQ. CDR3 length: 14 amino acids. V was shortened by 0 bases and J by 2 bases, with 6 bases between the two germline ends. Here the CDR3 DNA reads TGCGCCAGCAGCTTGGGAGACCGCAATCAGCCCCAGCATTTT. It codes for CASSLGDRNQPQHF.

This clone appeared a few times. The CDR3 bases are TGCGCCAGCAGAGGACAGGGTAAGGGTGGCTACACCTTC. Amino acid sequence: CASRGQGKGGYTF. The chain links TRBV4-3 to TRBJ1-2, with TRBD1 matching 8 bases. This CDR3 has 13 amino acids. The V gene's germline CDR1 is LGHNA and CDR2 YSLEER. The V and J ends lost 6 bases and 7 bases, in that order; junction bases with no gene match: 7.

The V call is TRBV10-2, the J call TRBJ1-2; D possibly corresponds to TRBD1 (5 bases). V lost 0 bases and J lost 6, with 11 bases in between. This CDR3 has 14 residues. Germline CDR1 is WSHSY and CDR2 is SAAADI. The CDR3 DNA is TGCGCCAGCAGTGAGTCCCGGGGCGCGGATGGCTACACCTTC. It codes for CASSESRGADGYTF.

The rearrangement links TRBV15 to TRBJ2-1; TRBD2 matches 9 bases. Germline trimming cut 0 bases from V and 4 bases from J; bases unmatched to any gene: 1. CDR1 is LNHNV, CDR2 YYDKDF, per germline (reference sequence). This CDR3 contains 15 residues. The CDR3 protein is CATSRERGGYNEQFF. For the CDR3, the DNA is TGTGCCACCAGCAGAGAGCGGGGGGGGTACAATGAGCAGTTCTTC.

The V call is TRBV29-1, the J call TRBJ1-5; D gene uncertain. The germline CDR1 and CDR2 sequences are SQVTM and ANQGSEA. This CDR3 is 12 amino acids long. Trimming pared 4 bases from V and 3 bases from J, leaving 7 bases between. The CDR3 region is CSVVEPNQPQHF. DNA for the CDR3: TGCAGCGTTGTAGAGCCCAATCAGCCCCAGCATTTT. The whole variable domain, filled in from reference TRBV29-1 and TRBJ1-5, reads SAVISQKPSRDICQRGTSLTIQCQVDSQVTMMFWYRQQPGQSLTLIATANQGSEATYESGFVIDKFPISRPNLTFSTLTVSNMSPEDSSIYLCSVVEPNQPQHFGDGTRLSIL.

The J gene is TRBJ2-3, the V gene TRBV27; 8 bases map to TRBD1. The V and J ends lost 5 bases and 12 bases, in that order; junction bases with no gene match: 16. CDR1 and CDR2 (germline): MNHEY, SMNVEV (reference sequence). The CDR3 covers 15 residues. The CDR3 is CASSPRGPTGSPQYF. The CDR3 DNA is TGTGCCAGCAGTCCCAGGGGGCCGACGGGATCGCCTCAGTATTTT.